The source of this TCR beta chain is a study of blood T cell repertoires in COVID-19. V lost 5 bases and J 2 bases, leaving 5 bases between the germline ends. There are 12 residues in the CDR3. Germline V gene lookup returns CDR1 MNHNY and CDR2 SVGAGI (reference sequence). In the original processing: Scientists estimated how many nucleated cells there were by amplifying reference gene primers. Profiling relied on immunoSEQ multiplex PCR, and the TCRdb table lists in-frame clones only, not all of them. The DNA gave D and trimming, while V, J and clone size come from that table. The sample contains around 60,000 clones, 65% to 80% of which appear only once.

The chain links TRBV6-6 to TRBJ2-3; no definite D call. The clonotype comes from a man younger than 45 with COVID-19, enrolled during active disease. Sequencing used peripheral blood. The CDR3: CASSLFTDTQYF. The CDR3 bases are TGTGCCAGCAGTCTCTTCACAGATACGCAGTATTTT.